This TCR beta chain was observed in a study of blood T cell repertoires in COVID-19 (dated by TCRdb to 2018 to 2020). Regarding the study in general: Collaborator samples came from the United States, Italy and Spain and covered acute and convalescent phases of COVID-19. Samples were obtained from the ongoing ImmuneRACE study (first 160 participants) and from approximately 1,200 subjects provided by 6 global collaborators. The repertoires were released in a freely available public database intended as a resource for research on the immune response to SARS-CoV-2. A de-identified subject ID, COVID-19 status, age in years and sex were almost always included in the sample metadata. The prospective study material was composed of cDNA or gDNA derived from T cells, B-cell-depleted T cells, or PBMCs. Deeply sampled blood TCRbeta repertoires from subjects exposed to, actively infected with, or recovered from COVID-19 were included in the dataset. HLA class I and class II types, where available, came from metadata supplied by the sample provider rather than from assay-based typing. Study-wide findings and limitations: How much clinical and demographic metadata was included differed by source and by participant, and the metadata was provided uncurated.

Participants in the prospective study were enrolled through a virtual design, were aged roughly 18 to 100 years, and lived in under 25 United States geographic areas. In the prospective study, participants were assigned to cohorts based on the clinical history participants reported in a screening survey and a study questionnaire. ImmuneRACE Cohort 3 recovered participants were defined by two consecutive negative NP/OP PCR tests, healthcare professional clearance, or symptom resolution. In the prospective study, whole blood, serum and a nasopharyngeal or oropharyngeal swab were collected from each participant by mobile phlebotomists. Additional blood draws and questionnaires over an approximately two-month period could optionally be provided by prospective study participants. Prospective study blood samples were shipped either frozen or at room temperature before DNA extraction. This clone was observed many times. The clone's antigen remains unknown. The sample holds no much larger clone one base away, and base qualities are not on file.

The immunoSEQ Assay, a bias-controlled multiplex PCR, was used to amplify TCRbeta CDR3 regions from genomic DNA. Regarding the original processing steps: The number of nucleated cells in each sample was estimated by amplification of reference gene primers within the assay. To quantify the absolute abundance of each unique TCRbeta CDR3 rearrangement, sequence reads were collapsed and filtered. For each sample, productive Simpson clonality was calculated by taking the square root of Simpson's diversity index across productive rearrangements. This is the immuneACCESS table as TCRdb keeps it, with only in-frame sequences that have V and J called. A part of the clones is gone; compared with another copy, unresolved V genes explain less than half, and the rest is unexplained. Clone size and V and J calls were adopted from that table, with D and trimming inferred from the DNA. Across this sample there are some 400,000 clones, with approximately 92% seen only once. The leading ten clones occupy 1% to 1.3% of the sample.

Trimming at the junction amounts to 2 bases on V and 1 base on J, and the germline ends lie 5 bases apart. Taken from cysteine to phenylalanine, the CDR3 has 14 residues. Here the CDR3 DNA is all that survives: 42 bases in frame from base 1. CDR1 and CDR2 (SNHLY, FYNNEI) derive from the germline V gene. The clonotype originates from a man younger than 45 who had recovered from COVID-19. Specimen: PBMCs or T cells enriched from blood (not recorded which). Recombination joined TRBV2 with TRBJ2-2, with no reliable assignment of the D segment. The CDR3 sequence is CASSEHGNTGELFF. The DNA sequence is TGTGCCAGCAGTGAACACGGGAACACCGGGGAGCTGTTTTTT.